This T cell receptor beta chain was observed in a study of response to subunit inactivated influenza vaccine. TCRdb itself ran the RT-PCR reads through MiXCR, one entry per CDR3 protein. Among over 800,000 distinct CDR3 sequences listed, 21% were seen once. Comments on this clonotype: Its specificity is not known.

Study outcomes and limitations: The authors offered the suggestion that each seasonal influenza vaccination recruits few new T cells.

The receptor comes from a man between 50 and 59 years old who received an inactivated influenza vaccine. Sample: PBMCs from blood, taken 5 days after vaccination.

The CDR3 DNA is TGTGCCAGCAGTTTATTAAGGACAGGGAGGGCCAAAAACATTCAGTACTTC. Its translation: CASSLLRTGRAKNIQYF. The chain employs TRBV28 and TRBJ2-4; 8 bases match TRBD1. The CDR3 totals 17 residues. Germline V gene data show CDR1 as MDHEN and CDR2 as SYDVKM. Trimming cost V 1 base and J 1 base; bases outside gene matches: 6.